These 29 T cell receptor beta chains came from one sample sequenced in a study of T cell responses to AZD1222 COVID-19 vaccine. The protocol was immunoSEQ multiplex PCR, while the TCRdb copy is restricted to in-frame clones and leaves out a portion. The sample lists 120,000 or so clones, 90% occurring once. Sequencing used peripheral blood, obtained on day 0 of AZD1222 vaccination. These receptors all stem from an adult in good health.

V is TRBV5-1 and J is TRBJ2-7; tentative D call: TRBD2 (5 bases). Trimming shortened V by 3 bases and J by 3 bases, and 16 bases separated the two germline ends. CDR1 is SGHRS, CDR2 YFSETQ, per germline. The CDR3 extends over 15 amino acids. CDR3 nucleotides: TGCGCCAGCAGCTCTGACACCTCGGGGTACTACGAGCAGTACTTC. Protein: CASSSDTSGYYEQYF.

The rearrangement joins TRBV6-2 or TRBV6-3 to TRBJ2-3, with TRBD2 matching 7 bases. Germline V gene sequence: CDR1 MNHEY, CDR2 SVGEGT. The CDR3 spans 18 residues. V shed 3 bases and J 0 bases; nucleotides not matched to a gene: 12. The CDR3 region is CASSYPGRETSSTDTQYF. The CDR3 DNA sequence: TGTGCCAGCAGTTATCCGGGGCGGGAGACCTCTAGCACAGATACGCAGTATTTT.

V is TRBV28 and J is TRBJ1-4; weak D call: TRBD1 (5 bases). The ends were cut back, 7 bases at V and 7 bases at J, with 16 bases in the middle. This CDR3 contains 14 residues. The germline CDR1 and CDR2 sequences are MDHEN and SYDVKM. Written as DNA, the CDR3 is TGTGCCAGCACCCCCCCGGGTAGGGGTGAAAAACTGTTTTTT. It encodes CASTPPGRGEKLFF.

The rearrangement uses TRBV5-1 and TRBJ2-7; D possibly corresponds to TRBD1 (6 bases). CDR3 length: 14 residues. Trimming took 1 base from V and 5 from J, leaving 13 bases between them. CDR1 is SGHRS and CDR2 is YFSETQ in the germline V gene. The CDR3: CASSLWQGKNEQYF. The CDR3 DNA reads TGCGCCAGCAGCTTGTGGCAGGGGAAGAACGAGCAGTACTTC.

The chain employs TRBV28 and TRBJ1-2; unclear D gene. Per the germline V gene, CDR1 is MDHEN and CDR2 is SYDVKM. The CDR3 length is 11 residues. Trimming removed 8 bases at V and 8 bases at J, with 12 bases between. The CDR3 loop is CASGRTRGYTF. The DNA for the CDR3 is TGTGCCAGCGGGAGAACCAGGGGCTACACCTTC.

The chain is built from TRBV10-2 and TRBJ2-1; unclear D gene. The CDR3 runs to 14 residues. Germline V CDR1 and CDR2: WSHSY, SAAADI. V was pared by 4 bases and J by 6 bases, with 13 bases between. The CDR3 spells CASSAIAPGNEQFF. In nucleotides, the CDR3 is TGCGCCAGCAGTGCGATCGCCCCGGGCAATGAGCAGTTCTTC.

The chain recombines TRBV21-1 with TRBJ2-7. TRBV21-1 is recorded as a pseudogene. This CDR3 region has 11 residues. This CDR3 reads CASSKGCEQYF. The CDR3 nucleotides are TGTGCCAGCAGCAAAGGATGCGAGCAGTACTTC.

This clone came up once. The chain is built from TRBV28 and TRBJ2-1, with 8 bases aligning to TRBD2. J lost 8 bases, V lost 5 bases, and 8 bases had no gene match. The CDR3 covers 14 residues. The V gene's germline CDR1 is MDHEN and CDR2 SYDVKM. The CDR3 is CASSLGAGGYEQFF. The CDR3 DNA follows: TGTGCCAGCAGTCTTGGGGCGGGAGGTTATGAGCAGTTCTTC.

This clone was seen once. This chain uses TRBV5-6 with TRBJ1-6; the D is unclear. The CDR3 contains 14 residues. Germline V gene lookup returns CDR1 SGHDT and CDR2 YYEEEE. V was pared by 1 base and J by 10 bases, with 12 bases between. The CDR3 DNA is TGTGCCAGCAGCTTGAGAGGAATCGGGTCACCCCTCCACTTT. It encodes CASSLRGIGSPLHF.

This sequence joins TRBV7-6 and TRBJ2-7; D might be TRBD2 (6 bases). The germline V gene encodes CDR1 SGHVS and CDR2 FNYEAQ. The CDR3 is 15 residues long. Trimming took off 3 bases at V and 0 bases at J, with 12 bases between the two ends. The CDR3 nucleotides read TGTGCCAGCAGCTTGGCCAGCGGGCCCTCCTACGAGCAGTACTTC. This codes for CASSLASGPSYEQYF.

The J gene is TRBJ1-1, the V gene TRBV6-5; perhaps TRBD1 as D (5 bases). This CDR3 comprises 14 residues. Germline lookup yields CDR1 MNHEY and CDR2 SVGAGI. V lost 2 bases to trimming and J lost 1 base, with 8 bases between them. The CDR3 nucleotides are TGTGCCAGCAGTTACGGGCAGGGGAACACTGAAGCTTTCTTT. Translation gives CASSYGQGNTEAFF.

This chain uses TRBV11-2 with TRBJ2-7; TRBD1 might be the D (6 bases). The CDR3 is 16 residues long. In germline, CDR1 is SGHAT, CDR2 FQNNGV. Between the trimmed V and J ends, which lost 0 bases and 2 bases, there was a span of 14 bases. The CDR3, as DNA: TGTGCCAGCAGCTTAGATCTGGGCAGGGGAACCTACGAGCAGTACTTC. Protein product: CASSLDLGRGTYEQYF.

The chain uses TRBV24-1 and TRBJ2-5; D gene ambiguous. Germline V CDR1 and CDR2: KGHDR, SFDVKD. Trimming shortened V by 0 bases and J by 9 bases, and 4 bases separated the two germline ends. The CDR3 totals 11 residues. This chain's CDR3 is CATSDLNAQYF. In nucleotides, the CDR3 is TGTGCCACCAGTGATTTGAACGCCCAGTACTTC.

Here the CDR3 DNA reads TGTGCCAGCAACAAGGACGGGGGGAATTCACCCCTCCACTTT. This codes for CASNKDGGNSPLHF. This rearrangement joins TRBV7-2 to TRBJ1-6; TRBD1 might be the D (5 bases). V lost 7 bases and J 7 bases, leaving 14 bases between the germline ends. CDR1 and CDR2 from the germline V gene are SGHTA and FQGNSA. This CDR3 has 14 amino acids.

The rearrangement uses TRBV7-8 and TRBJ2-7, with 9 bases that match TRBD2. V lost 5 bases and J lost 3; bases outside the gene matches: 5. The CDR3 contains 14 residues. Looked up from germline, CDR1 is SGHVS and CDR2 is FQNEAQ. In nucleotides, the CDR3 is TGTGCCAGCAGCGATAGCGGGAGAGGCTACGAGCAGTACTTC. This translates into CASSDSGRGYEQYF.

The rearrangement links TRBV5-1 to TRBJ2-6, with a possible D match to TRBD1 (6 bases). Germline V gene sequence: CDR1 SGHRS, CDR2 YFSETQ. CDR3 length: 18 amino acids. V was cut by 0 bases and J by 0 bases, with 13 bases left in between. The CDR3 bases are TGCGCCAGCAGCTTGGTGACAGGACCCAGCTCTGGGGCCAACGTCCTGACTTTC. This sequence encodes CASSLVTGPSSGANVLTF.

The table lists this clone with a few counts. This chain connects TRBV6-5 to TRBJ2-3; tentative D call: TRBD2 (6 bases). Trimming stripped 6 bases from V and 4 bases from J, with 17 bases between. CDR3 size: 15 residues. The germline gives CDR1 MNHEY, CDR2 SVGAGI. CDR3 amino acids: CASRTTGLLADTQYF. The DNA of the CDR3 is TGTGCCAGCAGAACAACGGGACTCCTCGCAGATACGCAGTATTTT.

The rearrangement links TRBV21-1 to TRBJ2-2; the table's D call of TRBD2 was not tested on the DNA. TRBV21-1 is annotated as a pseudogene. The length of the CDR3 is 17 residues. CDR3 sequence reads: CASSKLLSGTNTGELFF. The CDR3 coding sequence is TGTGCCAGCAGCAAATTACTCTCCGGGACGAACACCGGGGAGCTGTTTTTT.

This clone appeared a few times. The V and J genes are TRBV3-1 (or the pseudogene TRBV3-2) and TRBJ2-2; no definite D call. V lost 0 bases and J 9 bases, leaving 11 bases between the germline ends. The V gene's germline CDR1 is LGHDT and CDR2 YNNKEL (reference sequence). The CDR3 length is 14 residues. CDR3 in amino acids: CASSQDLGFRELFF. In DNA form, the CDR3 reads TGTGCCAGCAGCCAAGATCTTGGCTTTCGGGAGCTGTTTTTT.

The V call is TRBV27, the J call TRBJ2-3; D gene ambiguous. CDR3 length: 12 amino acids. Trimming took off 5 bases at V and 1 base at J, with 4 bases between the two ends. Germline lookup yields CDR1 MNHEY and CDR2 SMNVEV (reference sequence). The CDR3 DNA reads as TGTGCCAGCAGTCCTCGCACAGATACGCAGTATTTT. This sequence encodes CASSPRTDTQYF.

This clone has a single count. This chain uses TRBV2 with TRBJ2-3, with D possibly TRBD2 on 6 matching bases. Trimming removed 8 bases at V and 2 bases at J, with 17 bases between. The CDR3 loop spans 15 amino acids. CDR1 is SNHLY, CDR2 FYNNEI, per germline. The CDR3 DNA is TGTGCCAGCTTTCCGGGACGGGAGCTCACAGATACGCAGTATTTT. Protein: CASFPGRELTDTQYF.

The V gene is TRBV25-1, the J gene TRBJ2-2; TRBD1 agrees at 9 bases. Trimming at V came to 8 bases and at J to 2 bases, leaving 3 bases not matched to a gene. This CDR3 has 14 residues. The germline gives CDR1 MGHDK, CDR2 SYGVNS. CDR3 loop: CASGTGTNTGELFF. Here the CDR3 DNA reads TGTGCCAGCGGGACAGGGACTAACACCGGGGAGCTGTTTTTT. Together with reference TRBV25-1 and TRBJ2-2, the CDR3 gives the full variable domain: EADIYQTPRYLVIGTGKKITLECSQTMGHDKMYWYQQDPGMELHLIHYSYGVNSTEKGDLSSESTVSRIRTEHFPLTLESARPSHTSQYLCASGTGTNTGELFFGEGSRLTVL.

The rearrangement joins TRBV18 to TRBJ2-3; D gene uncertain. The CDR3 sequence is 13 residues long. V was cut by 3 bases and J by 4 bases, with 8 bases left in between. Looked up from germline, CDR1 is KGHSH and CDR2 is LQKENI. As DNA, the CDR3 is TGTGCCAGCTCACCCGACTCAGCAGATACGCAGTATTTT. Its translation: CASSPDSADTQYF.

This clone was detected a few times. The V and J genes are TRBV7-3 and TRBJ1-6, with TRBD1 matching 9 bases. V was clipped by 5 bases and J by 7 bases; unmatched bases: 6. The CDR3 runs 15 residues. Germline assignment: CDR1 SGHTA and CDR2 FQGTGA. Written as DNA, the CDR3 is TGTGCCAGCAGCCAAACAGGGGGCGCGAATTCACCCCTCCACTTT. This encodes CASSQTGGANSPLHF. The full variable domain, rest sourced from reference TRBV7-3 and TRBJ1-6, is GAGVSQTPSNKVTEKGKYVELRCDPISGHTALYWYRQSLGQGPEFLIYFQGTGAADDSGLPNDRFFAVRPEGSVSTLKIQRTERGDSAVYLCASSQTGGANSPLHFGNGTRLTVT.

This sequence joins TRBV24-1 and TRBJ2-1; 8 nucleotides agree with TRBD2. The CDR3 consists of 14 residues. J lost 10 bases, V lost 2 bases, and 6 bases had no gene match. CDR1 and CDR2 (germline): KGHDR, SFDVKD. CDR3 sequence (DNA): TGTGCCACCAGTGATTCGGGGGGGGCAGAGGAGCAGTTCTTC. Protein product: CATSDSGGAEEQFF.

The chain links TRBV5-1 to TRBJ2-1; D is ambiguous. Germline CDR1 is SGHRS and CDR2 is YFSETQ. This CDR3 has 14 residues. Between the trimmed V and J ends, which lost 4 bases and 5 bases, there was a span of 13 bases. Here the CDR3 DNA reads TGCGCCAGCAGCCCCCTTAGTACCAACAATGAGCAGTTCTTC. Translation gives CASSPLSTNNEQFF.

V usage is TRBV9 and J usage is TRBJ1-3; D not certain. This CDR3 spans 12 amino acids. Germline V gives CDR1 SGDLS, CDR2 YYNGEE. The ends were cut back, 5 bases at V and 7 bases at J, with 10 bases in the middle. The CDR3: CASSPSWNTIYF. The CDR3 DNA reads as TGTGCCAGCAGTCCCAGCTGGAACACCATATATTTT.

In its sample, this clone was seen a few times. V is TRBV4-3 and J is TRBJ2-7, with 7 bases identical to TRBD1. CDR3 length: 14 amino acids. V dropped 0 bases and J dropped 3; count of bases not matched to a gene: 2. CDR1 and CDR2 (germline): LGHNA, YSLEER. This chain's CDR3 is CASSQDPGGYEQYF. CDR3 bases: TGCGCCAGCAGCCAAGATCCAGGGGGCTACGAGCAGTACTTC.

J is TRBJ1-5 and V is TRBV19, with D unresolved. The CDR3 has 15 residues. Germline values: CDR1 LNHDA, CDR2 SQIVND (reference sequence). The V and J ends lost 6 bases and 6 bases respectively, with 18 bases between them. CDR3 amino acids: CASRPVGSQGQPQHF. The CDR3 DNA is TGTGCCAGTAGACCCGTGGGTAGTCAAGGTCAGCCCCAGCATTTT.